This T cell receptor beta chain comes out of a study of Ad26.COV2.S vaccination and SARS-CoV-2 variants. Study-level points and caveats: Responses of spike-specific T cells (both CD8+ and CD4+) reportedly showed substantial breadth after vaccination.

V dropped 7 bases and J dropped 3 bases, with 17 bases sitting between them. Germline V lookup: CDR1 MNHEY, CDR2 SMNVEV (reference sequence). This CDR3 region has 15 residues. A remark on this clone: The target antigen is unknown.

Sequenced by immunoSEQ multiplex PCR; TCRdb stores in-frame clones only, minus some. The sample includes fewer than 100,000 clones, 82% of them seen just once. This TCR was recovered from a human donor who had recovered from COVID-19. This chain connects TRBV27 to TRBJ2-3, with a weak D call TRBD2 (5 bases). Material: peripheral blood, obtained after recovery from COVID-19. The CDR3 sequence: CASNPHRGDTDTQYF. Written as DNA, the CDR3 is TGTGCCAGCAACCCACACCGGGGAGATACAGATACGCAGTATTTT.